This TCR beta chain originates from a study of cytomegalovirus exposure and HLA in healthy donors. General study results and limits: There were 150 to 200 TCR beta chains listed as cytomegalovirus-associated.

TCRdb keeps only in-frame clones here, not all; method: immunoSEQ multiplex PCR. Of fewer than 85,000 clones listed, roughly 94% are singletons. CDR1 is SGHTA, CDR2 FQGNSA, per germline. The length of the CDR3 is 13 residues. Losses at the gene ends were 5 bases for V and 5 bases for J; bases not matched to a gene: 2. Of note for this clone: As yet, its antigen is unknown.

The specimen was PBMCs. The chain links TRBV7-2 to TRBJ1-2; 10 positions match TRBD1. This receptor was identified in a woman under 30 in good health and CMV-seronegative. This CDR3 is CASSAGQGYGYTF. For the CDR3, the DNA is TGTGCCAGCAGCGCGGGACAGGGGTATGGCTACACCTTC.